These 21 T cell receptor beta chains share one sample of origin, sequenced in a study of shared clonotypes between healthy human individuals. Produced via immunoSEQ multiplex PCR; TCRdb's table is partial and in-frame only. The sample consists of 2,500,000 or so clones, approximately 94% of them appearing once. The specimen was naive CD4+ T cells from PBMCs. The subset denotes: CD45RA+ positively selected. The receptors come from a man aged 18-30 years in good health. Some clones in this sample may be carry-over from other donors' samples.

V is TRBV6-5 and J is TRBJ2-3; 9 nucleotides match TRBD2. Germline V gives CDR1 MNHEY, CDR2 SVGAGI. The CDR3 extends over 15 amino acids. The junction had 5 bases not matched to a gene; V was cut back by 5 bases and J by 2 bases. Written as DNA, the CDR3 is TGTGCCAGCAGTCCAAGCGGGAGGTTCACAGATACGCAGTATTTT. This gives the protein CASSPSGRFTDTQYF.

This chain connects TRBV13 to TRBJ2-5; 11 bases are a match to TRBD1. The CDR3 spans 15 residues. CDR1 and CDR2 (germline): PRHDT, FYEKMQ (reference sequence). J gave up 4 bases and V 8 bases, and 9 bases lay outside the gene matches. The CDR3 bases are TGTGCCAGCGGAGGACAGGGGGCGCTTAGAGAGACCCAGTACTTC. Encoded protein: CASGGQGALRETQYF.

For this clone: The sample contains more than one DNA sequence encoding this CDR3. The genes are TRBV5-1 and TRBJ2-1, with 13 positions matching TRBD2. Germline V lookup: CDR1 SGHRS, CDR2 YFSETQ. The CDR3 has 15 amino acids. With 4 bases clipped from V and 7 bases from J, the junction kept 5 bases outside the gene matches. For the CDR3, the DNA is TGCGCCAGCAGCACCGGGACTAGCGGGATTAATGAGCAGTTCTTC. It encodes CASSTGTSGINEQFF.

The chain combines TRBV11-2 with TRBJ1-1; no clear D gene. The germline CDR1 and CDR2 sequences are SGHAT and FQNNGV. This CDR3 has 17 amino acids. V dropped 1 base and J dropped 2 bases, with 17 bases sitting between them. For the CDR3, the DNA is TGTGCCAGCAGCTTAGCCCCAAATAAGTTGGTTAACACTGAAGCTTTCTTT. Its protein product is CASSLAPNKLVNTEAFF.

This chain uses TRBV11-3 with TRBJ2-7; D might be TRBD1 (5 bases). V lost 2 bases, J lost 3 bases, and 14 bases lay in between. Germline V gives CDR1 SGHNT, CDR2 YENEEA. The CDR3 spans 15 residues. Here the CDR3 reads CASSLRGQGDYEQYF. In DNA, the CDR3 is TGTGCCAGCAGCTTAAGGGGCCAGGGTGACTACGAGCAGTACTTC.

The rearrangement links TRBV6-1 to TRBJ2-2; perhaps TRBD1 as D (5 bases). V was shortened by 10 bases and J by 0 bases, with 12 bases between the two germline ends. The CDR3 contains 14 residues. The germline gives CDR1 MNHNS, CDR2 SASEGT. The CDR3, as DNA: TGTGCCACCCCCCCCAGGGCGAACACCGGGGAGCTGTTTTTT. It specifies CATPPRANTGELFF.

The chain links TRBV7-8 to TRBJ2-5; no reliable D call. This CDR3 comprises 14 residues. Germline V lookup: CDR1 SGHVS, CDR2 FQNEAQ. V lost 1 base, J lost 0 bases, and 6 bases lay in between. The CDR3 loop reads CASSLGPYQETQYF. CDR3 nucleotide sequence: TGTGCCAGCAGCTTAGGACCGTACCAAGAGACCCAGTACTTC. Drawing the rest from reference TRBV7-8 and TRBJ2-5, the complete variable domain is GAGVSQSPRYKVAKRGQDVALRCDPISGHVSLFWYQQALGQGPEFLTYFQNEAQLDKSGLPSDRFFAERPEGSVSTLKIQRTQQEDSAVYLCASSLGPYQETQYFGPGTRLLVL.

This chain uses TRBV25-1 with TRBJ2-7; TRBD2 aligns across 10 bases. The CDR3 is 15 residues long. V gave up 5 bases and J gave up 3 bases; unmatched junction bases: 7. The germline gives CDR1 MGHDK, CDR2 SYGVNS. The CDR3 bases are TGTGCCAGCAGTCCGAGCGGGAGGGGTAACTACGAGCAGTACTTC. Translating it yields CASSPSGRGNYEQYF.

The CDR3 reads CASSPLQGGWTEAFF. The CDR3 coding sequence is TGTGCCAGCAGCCCCCTACAGGGGGGATGGACTGAAGCTTTCTTT. The rearrangement uses TRBV28 and TRBJ1-1; 8 bases map to TRBD1. The ends lost 6 bases at V and 5 bases at J; junction bases unmatched: 11. CDR1 and CDR2 (germline): MDHEN, SYDVKM. The CDR3 is 15 amino acids.

The chain couples TRBV21-1 to TRBJ1-3. TRBV21-1 is shown as a pseudogene. The CDR3 runs to 13 residues. For the CDR3, the DNA is TGTGCCAGCAGCCCCTCCCCGGGACTGGCCCCGTTTTTT. Translating gives CASSPSPGLAPFF.

The rearrangement uses TRBV7-4 and TRBJ2-1; D gene unclear. The length of the CDR3 is 10 residues. V gave up 2 bases and J gave up 10 bases, with 3 bases separating them. Per germline, CDR1 SGHVT and CDR2 SQSDAQ. The CDR3 bases are TGTGCCAGCAGCTTACTCGAGCAGTTCTTC. Translation gives CASSLLEQFF.

This clone was recorded once. The chain uses TRBV5-1 and TRBJ1-1; the D is unclear. Trimming removed 4 bases from V and 4 bases from J, with 11 bases in between. This CDR3 is built from 13 residues. Germline-derived CDR1 and CDR2 are SGHRS and YFSETQ. The CDR3 reads CASSLGVITEAFF. The CDR3 bases are TGCGCCAGCAGCCTGGGAGTGATCACTGAAGCTTTCTTT.

In DNA, the CDR3 is TGTGCCAGCAGTGACGGGACAGGCGGGGTCCCAGATACGCAGTATTTT. Amino acids: CASSDGTGGVPDTQYF. The chain employs TRBV6-1 and TRBJ2-3, with 8 bases that match TRBD1. CDR3 length: 16 residues. Trimming removed 3 bases from V and 4 bases from J; junction bases left unmatched: 9. Germline V gives CDR1 MNHNS, CDR2 SASEGT.

V and J are TRBV19 and TRBJ2-3, with D tentatively TRBD2 (6 bases). The CDR3 totals 14 residues. V lost 2 bases to trimming and J lost 4 bases, with 10 bases between them. The germline gives CDR1 LNHDA, CDR2 SQIVND (reference sequence). This chain's CDR3 is CASSIRENPDTQYF. Written as DNA, the CDR3 is TGTGCCAGTAGTATACGGGAGAACCCAGATACGCAGTATTTT.

To note about this clone: This specimen includes other DNA sequences encoding the same CDR3. The chain employs TRBV4-2 and TRBJ1-3; D may be TRBD1 (6 bases). The CDR3 contains 15 residues. Per germline, CDR1 LGHNA and CDR2 YNFKEQ. The V end was cut by 2 bases, the J end by 0 bases, with 8 bases between. The CDR3 coding sequence is TGTGCCAGCAGCCAACTGACAGGCTCTGGAAACACCATATATTTT. Amino acid sequence: CASSQLTGSGNTIYF.

The sample holds one count of this clone. J is TRBJ1-1 and V is TRBV28; D is possibly TRBD1 (6 bases). The CDR3 is 12 amino acids. V was shortened by 3 bases and J by 10 bases, with 12 bases between the two germline ends. Germline V CDR1 and CDR2: MDHEN, SYDVKM. CDR3 bases: TGTGCCAGCAGTTTTTCAGGGGCTCTAGCTTTCTTT. The encoded protein is CASSFSGALAFF.

The chain employs TRBV19 and TRBJ1-5; D might be TRBD1 (5 bases). Germline CDR1 and CDR2: LNHDA and SQIVND (reference sequence). The CDR3 runs 17 residues. Trimming stripped 1 base from V and 2 bases from J, with 15 bases between. CDR3 DNA: TGTGCCAGTAGTATAGGTTCAGGGTTGGGAGGCAATCAGCCCCAGCATTTT. It specifies CASSIGSGLGGNQPQHF.

The chain links TRBV15 to TRBJ2-7; D possibly uses TRBD1 or TRBD2 (6 bases each). There are 15 residues in the CDR3. V lost 8 bases to trimming and J lost 3 bases, with 20 bases between them. The germline V gene encodes CDR1 LNHNV and CDR2 YYDKDF (reference sequence). CDR3 sequence (DNA): TGTGCCACCTCGAAGGGGGGATCGAGAGACTACGAGCAGTACTTC. Residues: CATSKGGSRDYEQYF.

The V and J genes are TRBV6-6 and TRBJ1-1; the D gene is possibly TRBD1 (6 bases). This CDR3 comprises 13 residues. Per germline, CDR1 MNHNY and CDR2 SVGAGI (reference sequence). The V and J ends lost 7 bases and 1 base respectively, with 10 bases between them. The CDR3 region has the DNA TGTGCCAGCACGAAGACAGGGAACACTGAAGCTTTCTTT. Its protein product is CASTKTGNTEAFF.

V and J are TRBV30 and TRBJ2-1; either TRBD1 or TRBD2 may supply D (5 bases each). The CDR3 loop spans 14 amino acids. Trimming shortened V by 3 bases and J by 5 bases, and 14 bases separated the two germline ends. CDR1 is GTSNPN and CDR2 is SVGIG in the germline V gene (reference sequence). The CDR3 region is CAWRLAGANNEQFF. The CDR3 coding sequence is TGTGCCTGGAGGCTAGCCGGGGCAAACAATGAGCAGTTCTTC.

The V gene is TRBV6-1, the J gene TRBJ1-1; D remains unclear. CDR3 length: 12 residues. V gave up 1 base and J gave up 4 bases, with 4 bases separating them. Germline V gene lookup returns CDR1 MNHNS and CDR2 SASEGT. The DNA for the CDR3 is TGTGCCAGCAGTGAAGTCTTCACTGAAGCTTTCTTT. Amino acid sequence: CASSEVFTEAFF.